The sequence of this TCR beta chain was determined in a study of cytomegalovirus exposure and HLA in healthy donors. Overall study findings and caveats: Later analysis placed DRB1 highest and HLA-C lowest in TCR association rates, which differed by HLA locus.

Both 60 Vbeta primers and 13 Jbeta primers went into the PCR. Using immunoSEQ multiplex PCR, the repertoire was profiled, and TCRdb retains in-frame clones only, with some absent. Found here are approximately 170,000 clones, approximately 81% of them singletons; the top ten hold about 2.2%. The CDR3 has 15 residues. Per the germline V gene, CDR1 is LNHDA and CDR2 is SQIVND (reference sequence). The V segment lost 7 bases and the J segment 4 bases; nucleotides outside the gene matches: 11. Comments on this clone: Its matching antigen is unknown.

The sample taken for sequencing was PBMCs. The chain links TRBV19 to TRBJ1-2, with 8 bases fitting TRBD1. The receptor comes from a woman aged 45-60 years in good health and CMV-seronegative. CDR3 in DNA: TGTGCCAGTACCCTATCAGGGGGCCAGGGCTATGGCTACACCTTC. Translating gives CASTLSGGQGYGYTF.